One and the same sample provided the 19 T cell receptor beta chains below, sequenced in a study of T-cell memory formation after mild COVID-19. TCRdb re-called the 5' RACE reads with MiXCR, one entry per CDR3 protein. The table has 85,000 to 130,000 distinct CDR3 sequences, 11% seen once. Sequences were obtained from PBMCs or a T cell subset sorted from them (not recorded which). These receptors all come from a man aged 18 to 30 who had mild COVID-19 (a few samples of this study predate the infection). Cell type and time point are not known.

Only a few counts were recorded for this clonotype. V gene TRBV6-1 combines with J gene TRBJ2-5; TRBD1 or TRBD2 may be the D gene (5 bases each). In germline, CDR1 is MNHNS, CDR2 SASEGT. V lost 6 bases to trimming and J lost 5 bases, with 16 bases between them. This CDR3 spans 14 amino acids. The CDR3 reads CASSLSFWGETQYF. The CDR3 bases are TGTGCCAGCAGCCTTAGTTTTTGGGGGGAGACCCAGTACTTC.

This clonotype was seen once. The V and J genes are TRBV4-1 and TRBJ2-7; the match to TRBD1 covers 10 bases. CDR3 length: 15 residues. CDR1 is MGHRA and CDR2 is YSYEKL in the germline V gene. V dropped 4 bases and J dropped 3; count of bases not matched to a gene: 6. The CDR3: CASSPRQGASYEQYF. The CDR3 region has the DNA TGCGCCAGCAGCCCTCGACAGGGGGCGAGCTACGAGCAGTACTTC.

The rearrangement joins TRBV6-2 or TRBV6-3 to TRBJ1-5; a weak D match, TRBD1 (6 bases). The germline V gene encodes CDR1 MNHEY and CDR2 SVGEGT. V lost 10 bases, J lost 5 bases, and 15 bases lay in between. The CDR3 is 13 amino acids. Here the CDR3 reads CATGVADHQPQHF. The CDR3 nucleotides are TGTGCCACAGGGGTCGCCGACCATCAGCCCCAGCATTTT.

This CDR3 reads CASSPAPGSEAFF. The CDR3 nucleotides read TGTGCCAGCAGCCCCGCCCCGGGATCTGAAGCTTTCTTT. The chain combines TRBV7-2 with TRBJ1-1; D not certain. The CDR3 has 13 amino acids. V lost 5 bases and J 6 bases, leaving 13 bases between the germline ends. Looked up from germline, CDR1 is SGHTA and CDR2 is FQGNSA.

This clonotype was detected only a few times. This sequence joins TRBV11-2 and TRBJ1-1; D gene unclear. Germline lookup yields CDR1 SGHAT and CDR2 FQNNGV. CDR3 length: 11 amino acids. The V end lost 5 bases, the J end lost 11 bases, and 12 bases lay between the germline ends. CDR3 region: CASSLAGWAFF. CDR3 coding DNA: TGTGCCAGCAGCCTCGCGGGGTGGGCTTTCTTT.

There are a few counts of this clonotype. The chain carries TRBV12-3 or TRBV12-4 and TRBJ1-5; perhaps TRBD1 as D (6 bases). The germline V and J ends were trimmed by 5 bases and 3 bases, with 17 bases remaining between them. This CDR3 has 16 residues. CDR3 loop: CASSPGQIAHNQPQHF. Here the CDR3 DNA reads TGTGCCAGCAGTCCCGGACAGATAGCCCACAATCAGCCCCAGCATTTT.

This clonotype turned up a few times. This chain uses TRBV4-1 with TRBJ2-3; no clear D. The V gene lost 2 bases and the J gene lost 3 bases, with 12 bases spanning the gap. The germline V gene has CDR1 MGHRA and CDR2 YSYEKL. The CDR3 totals 15 residues. The CDR3 sequence is CASSQFPGRTDTQYF. The CDR3 nucleotides are TGCGCCAGCAGCCAATTCCCAGGCCGAACAGATACGCAGTATTTT.

The chain has TRBV10-3 and TRBJ2-7; TRBD1 is a possible D gene (6 bases). The germline V and J ends were trimmed by 7 bases and 5 bases, with 9 bases remaining between them. The CDR3 spans 11 residues. The germline CDR1 and CDR2 sequences are ENHRY and SYGVKD. The CDR3 spells CAIKTGHEQYF. The CDR3 DNA reads as TGTGCCATCAAGACAGGCCACGAGCAGTACTTC.

The rearrangement joins TRBV30 to TRBJ1-5; D gene ambiguous. Germline V gene sequence: CDR1 GTSNPN, CDR2 SVGIG (reference sequence). The CDR3 loop spans 14 amino acids. V gave up 2 bases and J gave up 0 bases, with 8 bases separating them. The CDR3, as DNA: TGTGCCTGGAGTCCCCACATTAGCAATCAGCCCCAGCATTTT. Protein product: CAWSPHISNQPQHF.

Comments on this clonotype: Since a much larger clone is just one base distant, this may be a read error. The chain joins TRBV12-3 or TRBV12-4 to TRBJ2-2; D is undetermined. Between the trimmed V and J ends, which lost 3 bases and 6 bases, there was a span of 11 bases. CDR3 size: 14 residues. The CDR3 region is CASSFGPLPGELFF. The DNA of the CDR3 is TGTGCCAGCAGTTTTGGCCCTCTGCCCGGGGAGCTGTTTTTT.

This clonotype was counted a few times. This chain uses TRBV4-3 with TRBJ2-1; D might be TRBD2 (5 bases). V was shortened by 3 bases and J by 4 bases, with 19 bases between the two germline ends. The CDR3 sequence is 17 residues long. Germline-derived CDR1 and CDR2 are LGHNA and YSLEER. The DNA of the CDR3 is TGCGCCAGCAGCCACCGTCCGGAGGAGCAGAGATACAATGAGCAGTTCTTC. This gives the protein CASSHRPEEQRYNEQFF.

This clonotype has ten or more counts. This chain links TRBV14 with TRBJ2-1; 8 bases are shared with TRBD1. This CDR3 comprises 12 residues. Germline V CDR1 and CDR2: SGHDN, FVKESK. Trimming took 6 bases from V and 7 from J; bases not matched to a gene: 2. Here the CDR3 reads CASSRQGNEQFF. DNA for the CDR3: TGTGCCAGCAGTCGACAGGGGAATGAGCAGTTCTTC.

The chain joins TRBV12-3 or TRBV12-4 to TRBJ2-1; 14 bases fit TRBD2. There are 14 residues in the CDR3. V was pared by 1 base and J by 13 bases, with 3 bases of the junction left unmatched. Here the CDR3 reads CASSLGLAGGLQFF. The CDR3 nucleotides are TGTGCCAGCAGTTTAGGACTAGCGGGGGGGCTACAGTTCTTC.

In this sample, this clonotype turned up a few times. This chain links TRBV7-9 with TRBJ2-3; perhaps D is TRBD1 or TRBD2 (6 bases each). This CDR3 comprises 16 residues. Looked up from germline, CDR1 is SEHNR and CDR2 is FQNEAQ (reference sequence). Deletions cut 0 bases from V and 5 bases from J, with 15 bases between. CDR3 DNA sequence: TGTGCCAGCAGCTTAGCGCTGGGGGGCCGGGGAGATACGCAGTATTTT. Residues: CASSLALGGRGDTQYF.

The chain couples TRBV7-9 to TRBJ2-7; weak D call: TRBD1 (5 bases). The CDR3 extends over 16 amino acids. Germline CDR1 SEHNR, CDR2 FQNEAQ (reference sequence). Trimming removed 6 bases from V and 0 bases from J, with 18 bases in between. CDR3 amino acids: CASSSYRSSSSYEQYV. The CDR3 DNA follows: TGTGCCAGCAGTTCCTACAGGAGTTCGAGCTCCTACGAGCAGTACGTC.

The chain couples TRBV12-2 to TRBJ2-4; the D call of TRBD2 is as the table states it, not checked on the DNA. TRBV12-2 represents a pseudogene. This CDR3 has 12 amino acids. The CDR3 spells CASRASGGRQYF. Written as DNA, the CDR3 is TGTGCAAGTCGGGCTAGCGGGGGGAGACAGTACTTC.

This clonotype was counted only a few times. The chain uses TRBV7-6 and TRBJ2-5, with D possibly matching TRBD1 (5 bases). V was clipped by 8 bases and J by 2 bases, with 12 bases between them. Germline V gene data show CDR1 as SGHVS and CDR2 as FNYEAQ. The CDR3 length is 13 residues. The CDR3 protein is CASRQTSQETQYF. DNA of the CDR3: TGTGCCAGCCGACAGACTTCTCAAGAGACCCAGTACTTC. The full variable domain, completed using reference TRBV7-6 and TRBJ2-5, is GAGVSQSPRYKVTKRGQDVALRCDPISGHVSLYWYRQALGQGPEFLTYFNYEAQQDKSGLPNDRFSAERPEGSISTLTIQRTEQRDSAMYRCASRQTSQETQYFGPGTRLLVL.

This clonotype showed up just a few times. This chain links TRBV29-1 with TRBJ1-6; 8 bases map to TRBD1. Germline CDR1 reads SQVTM; CDR2 reads ANQGSEA. The CDR3 has 17 amino acids. V shed 6 bases and J 9 bases; nucleotides not matched to a gene: 19. CDR3 sequence (DNA): TGCAGCGTCGCACAAGGGACAGGCCCATCCCGGGGTTCACCCCTCCACTTT. The encoded protein is CSVAQGTGPSRGSPLHF.

This clonotype appeared a few times. The chain joins TRBV15 to TRBJ1-1; 8 positions agree with TRBD1. The CDR3 spans 15 residues. J was trimmed by 2 bases and V by 1 base; bases with no gene match: 3. Germline V gene data show CDR1 as LNHNV and CDR2 as YYDKDF (reference sequence). CDR3: CATSRGDRFNTEAFF. The CDR3 nucleotides read TGTGCCACCAGCAGAGGGGACAGGTTTAACACTGAAGCTTTCTTT.